This paragraph reports one T cell receptor beta chain. TCRdb keeps only in-frame clones here, not all; method: immunoSEQ multiplex PCR. The sample lists about 280,000 clones, approximately 85% seen once, with 4% to 6% in the top ten. The CDR3 covers 18 residues. With V trimmed by 2 bases and J by 2 bases, 11 bases remained unmatched. Germline values: CDR1 WNHNN, CDR2 SYGVQD (reference sequence). This sample was included in a study of blood T cell repertoires in COVID-19. Study as a whole: Sources were T cells, B-cell-depleted T cells, or PBMCs; the material itself was cDNA or gDNA.

Sample: peripheral blood. V usage is TRBV10-1 and J usage is TRBJ2-1, with 8 bases that match TRBD1. The receptor comes from a man aged 45-60 years with active or convalescent COVID-19. The CDR3 here is CASSEPTGPGQAYNEQFF. The CDR3 DNA reads TGCGCCAGCAGTGAGCCGACAGGCCCGGGACAGGCCTACAATGAGCAGTTCTTC.